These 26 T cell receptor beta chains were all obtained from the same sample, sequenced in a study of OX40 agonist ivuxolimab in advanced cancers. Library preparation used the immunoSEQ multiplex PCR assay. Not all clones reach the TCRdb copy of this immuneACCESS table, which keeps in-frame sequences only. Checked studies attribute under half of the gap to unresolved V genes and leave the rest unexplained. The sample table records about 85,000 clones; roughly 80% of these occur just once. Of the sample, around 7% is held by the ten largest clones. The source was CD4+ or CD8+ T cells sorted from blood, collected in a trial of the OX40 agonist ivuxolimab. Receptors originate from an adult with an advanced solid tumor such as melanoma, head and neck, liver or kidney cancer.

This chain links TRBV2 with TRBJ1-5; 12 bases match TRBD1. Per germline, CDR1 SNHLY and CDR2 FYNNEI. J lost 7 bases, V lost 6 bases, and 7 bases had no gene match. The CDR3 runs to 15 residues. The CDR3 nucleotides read TGTGCCAGCAGCTCCGGGGGGACAGGGGGCCAGCCCCAGCATTTT. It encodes CASSSGGTGGQPQHF.

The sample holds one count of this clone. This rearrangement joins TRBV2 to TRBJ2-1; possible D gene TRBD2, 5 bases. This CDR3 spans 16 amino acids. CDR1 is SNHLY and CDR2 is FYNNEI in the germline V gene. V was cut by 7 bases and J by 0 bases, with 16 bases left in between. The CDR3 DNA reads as TGTGCCAGCATTAGGTTAGCGTTAAGCTCCTACAATGAGCAGTTCTTC. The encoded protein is CASIRLALSSYNEQFF.

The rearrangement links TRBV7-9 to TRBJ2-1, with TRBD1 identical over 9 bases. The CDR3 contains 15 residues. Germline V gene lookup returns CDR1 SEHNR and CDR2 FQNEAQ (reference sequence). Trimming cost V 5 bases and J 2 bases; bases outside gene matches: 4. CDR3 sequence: CASSPDRGTYNEQFF. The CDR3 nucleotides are TGTGCCAGCAGCCCCGACAGGGGGACCTACAATGAGCAGTTCTTC. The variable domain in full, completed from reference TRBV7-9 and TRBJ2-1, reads DTGVSQNPRHKITKRGQNVTFRCDPISEHNRLYWYRQTLGQGPEFLTYFQNEAQLEKSRLLSDRFSAERPKGSFSTLEIQRTEQGDSAMYLCASSPDRGTYNEQFFGPGTRLTVL.

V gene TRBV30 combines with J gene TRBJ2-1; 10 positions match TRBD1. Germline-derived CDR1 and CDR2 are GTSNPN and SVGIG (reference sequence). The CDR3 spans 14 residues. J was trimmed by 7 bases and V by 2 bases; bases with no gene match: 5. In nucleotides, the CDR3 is TGTGCCTGGAGTTCCGGACAGGGGGAGAATGAGCAGTTCTTC. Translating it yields CAWSSGQGENEQFF.

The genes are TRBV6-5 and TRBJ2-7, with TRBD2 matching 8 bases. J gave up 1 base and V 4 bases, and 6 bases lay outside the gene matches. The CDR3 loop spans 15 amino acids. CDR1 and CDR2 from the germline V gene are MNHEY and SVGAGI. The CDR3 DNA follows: TGTGCCAGCAGTTTAGGAGCGGGAGAGTCCTACGAGCAGTACTTC. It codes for CASSLGAGESYEQYF.

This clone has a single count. CDR3 DNA sequence: TGTGCCATCAACGACAAGAACTATGGCTACACCTTC. Residues: CAINDKNYGYTF. This sequence joins TRBV6-5 and TRBJ1-2; D not certain. V lost 10 bases and J lost 2, with 11 bases in between. The CDR3 loop spans 12 amino acids. Germline V lookup: CDR1 MNHEY, CDR2 SVGAGI.

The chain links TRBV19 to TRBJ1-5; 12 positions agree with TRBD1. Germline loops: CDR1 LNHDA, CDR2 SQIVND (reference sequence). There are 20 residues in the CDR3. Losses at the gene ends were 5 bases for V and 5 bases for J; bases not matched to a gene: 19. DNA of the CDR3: TGTGCCAGTAGTCCGGGACCCGGGACAGGGGGCCCTTGGAGCCATCAGCCCCAGCATTTT. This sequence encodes CASSPGPGTGGPWSHQPQHF.

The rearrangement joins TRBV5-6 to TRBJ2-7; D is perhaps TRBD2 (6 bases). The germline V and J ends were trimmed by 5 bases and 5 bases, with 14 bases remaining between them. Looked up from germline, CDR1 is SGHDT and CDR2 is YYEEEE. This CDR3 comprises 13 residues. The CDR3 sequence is CASSIGGYHEQYF. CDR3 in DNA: TGTGCCAGCAGTATAGGAGGGTACCACGAGCAGTACTTC.

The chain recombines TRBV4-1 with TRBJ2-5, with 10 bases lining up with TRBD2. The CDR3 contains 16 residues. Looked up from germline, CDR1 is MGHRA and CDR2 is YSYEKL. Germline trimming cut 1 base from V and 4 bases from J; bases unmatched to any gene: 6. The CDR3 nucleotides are TGCGCCAGCAGCCAAGGAGCGGGAGGGAGGAGAGAGACCCAGTACTTC. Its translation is CASSQGAGGRRETQYF.

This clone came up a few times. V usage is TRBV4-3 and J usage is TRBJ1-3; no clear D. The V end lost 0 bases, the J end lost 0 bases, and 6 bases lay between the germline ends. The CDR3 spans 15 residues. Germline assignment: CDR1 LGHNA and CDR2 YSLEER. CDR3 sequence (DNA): TGCGCCAGCAGCCAAGATGGCAACTCTGGAAACACCATATATTTT. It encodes CASSQDGNSGNTIYF.

CDR3 amino acids: CASSQGVTGNTEAFF. DNA of the CDR3: TGCGCCAGCAGCCAAGGTGTGACAGGGAACACTGAAGCTTTCTTT. The chain combines TRBV4-3 with TRBJ1-1; D might be TRBD1 (6 bases). Germline CDR1 LGHNA, CDR2 YSLEER. The V gene lost 1 base and the J gene lost 1 base, with 10 bases spanning the gap. The CDR3 extends over 15 amino acids.

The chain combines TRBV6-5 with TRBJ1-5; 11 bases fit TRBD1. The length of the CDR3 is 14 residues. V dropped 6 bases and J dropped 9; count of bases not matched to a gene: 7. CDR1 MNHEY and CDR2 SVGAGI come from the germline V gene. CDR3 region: CASRAGTGGRPQHF. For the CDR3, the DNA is TGTGCCAGCAGGGCCGGGACAGGGGGACGGCCCCAGCATTTT.

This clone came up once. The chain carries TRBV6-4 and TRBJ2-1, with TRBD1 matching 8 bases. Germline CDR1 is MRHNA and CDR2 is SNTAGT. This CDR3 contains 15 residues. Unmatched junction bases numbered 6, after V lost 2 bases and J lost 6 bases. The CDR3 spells CASSDVGTGGNEQFF. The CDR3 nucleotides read TGTGCCAGCAGTGACGTGGGGACAGGCGGCAATGAGCAGTTCTTC.

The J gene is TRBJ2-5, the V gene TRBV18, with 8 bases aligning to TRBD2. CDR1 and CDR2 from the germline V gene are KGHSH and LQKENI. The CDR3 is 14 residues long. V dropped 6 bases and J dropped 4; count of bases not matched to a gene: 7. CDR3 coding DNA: TGTGCCAGCTCGCTCGACCGGGGGGGAGAGACCCAGTACTTC. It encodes CASSLDRGGETQYF.

The CDR3 nucleotides read TGTGCCAGCAGACCGTCTTCAGGGGGGGTAAATGAGCAGTTCTTC. This encodes CASRPSSGGVNEQFF. The chain is built from TRBV2 and TRBJ2-1; D is possibly TRBD1 or TRBD2 (7 bases each). Germline values: CDR1 SNHLY, CDR2 FYNNEI. The CDR3 spans 15 residues. Trimming left V 6 bases short and J 7 bases short, with 19 bases between. The whole variable domain, remainder taken from reference TRBV2 and TRBJ2-1, is EPEVTQTPSHQVTQMGQEVILRCVPISNHLYFYWYRQILGQKVEFLVSFYNNEISEKSEIFDDQFSVERPDGSNFTLKIRSTKLEDSAMYFCASRPSSGGVNEQFFGPGTRLTVL.

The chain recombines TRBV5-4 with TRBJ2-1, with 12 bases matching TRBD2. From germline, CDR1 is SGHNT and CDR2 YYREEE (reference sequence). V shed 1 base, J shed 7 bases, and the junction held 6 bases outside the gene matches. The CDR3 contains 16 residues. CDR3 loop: CASSLSALAGGNEQFF. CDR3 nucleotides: TGTGCCAGCAGCTTGTCAGCACTAGCGGGAGGAAATGAGCAGTTCTTC.

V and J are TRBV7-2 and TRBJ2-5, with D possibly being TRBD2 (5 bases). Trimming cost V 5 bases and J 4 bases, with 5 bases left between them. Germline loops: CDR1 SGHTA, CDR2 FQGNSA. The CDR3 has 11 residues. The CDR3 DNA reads TGTGCCAGCAGCCGGGGAGAGACCCAGTACTTC. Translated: CASSRGETQYF.

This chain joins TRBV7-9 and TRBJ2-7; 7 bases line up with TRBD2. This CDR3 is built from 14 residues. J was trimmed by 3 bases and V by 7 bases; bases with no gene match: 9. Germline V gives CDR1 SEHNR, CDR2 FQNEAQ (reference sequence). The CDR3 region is CASTRETSLYEQYF. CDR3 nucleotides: TGTGCCAGCACCAGGGAGACTAGCCTCTACGAGCAGTACTTC.

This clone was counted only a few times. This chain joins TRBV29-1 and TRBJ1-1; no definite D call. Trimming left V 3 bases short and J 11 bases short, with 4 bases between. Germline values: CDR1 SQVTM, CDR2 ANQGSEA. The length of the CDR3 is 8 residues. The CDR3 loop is CSVENAFF. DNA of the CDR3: TGCAGCGTTGAGAACGCTTTCTTT.

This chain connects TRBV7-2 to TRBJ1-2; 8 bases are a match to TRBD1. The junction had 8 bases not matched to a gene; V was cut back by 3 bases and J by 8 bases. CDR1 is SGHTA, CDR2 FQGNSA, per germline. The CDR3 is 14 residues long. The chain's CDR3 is CASSFSSRGHGYTF. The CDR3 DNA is TGTGCCAGCAGCTTTTCTAGCAGGGGGCACGGCTACACCTTC.

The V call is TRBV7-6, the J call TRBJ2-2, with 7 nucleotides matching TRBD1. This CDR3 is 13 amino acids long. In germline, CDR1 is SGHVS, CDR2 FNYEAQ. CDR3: CALNPGGGGELFF. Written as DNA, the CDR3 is TGTGCTTTAAACCCAGGGGGTGGCGGGGAGCTGTTTTTT.

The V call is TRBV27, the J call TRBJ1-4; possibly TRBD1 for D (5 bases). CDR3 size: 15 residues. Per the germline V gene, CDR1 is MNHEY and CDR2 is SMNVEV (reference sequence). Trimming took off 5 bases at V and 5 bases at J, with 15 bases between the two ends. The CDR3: CASSPSAGPNEKLFF. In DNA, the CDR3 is TGTGCCAGCAGTCCCTCGGCAGGGCCCAATGAAAAACTGTTTTTT.

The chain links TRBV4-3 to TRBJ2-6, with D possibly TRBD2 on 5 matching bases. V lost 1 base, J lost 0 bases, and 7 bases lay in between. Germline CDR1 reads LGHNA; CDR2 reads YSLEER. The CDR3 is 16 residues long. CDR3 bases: TGCGCCAGCAGCCAAGCGGACTTCTCTGGGGCCAACGTCCTGACTTTC. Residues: CASSQADFSGANVLTF.

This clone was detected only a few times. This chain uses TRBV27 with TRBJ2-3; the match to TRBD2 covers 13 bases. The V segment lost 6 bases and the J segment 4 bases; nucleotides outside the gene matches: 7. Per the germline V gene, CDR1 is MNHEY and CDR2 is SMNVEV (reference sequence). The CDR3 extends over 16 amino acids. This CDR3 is CASRFSTSGGSDTQYF. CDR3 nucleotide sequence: TGTGCCAGCAGGTTTTCGACTAGCGGGGGGTCAGATACGCAGTATTTT.

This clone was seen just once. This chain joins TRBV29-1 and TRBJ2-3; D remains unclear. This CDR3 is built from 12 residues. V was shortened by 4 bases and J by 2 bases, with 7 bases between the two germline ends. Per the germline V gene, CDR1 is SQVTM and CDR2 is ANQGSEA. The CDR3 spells CSVGDFTDTQYF. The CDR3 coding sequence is TGCAGCGTTGGAGACTTCACAGATACGCAGTATTTT.

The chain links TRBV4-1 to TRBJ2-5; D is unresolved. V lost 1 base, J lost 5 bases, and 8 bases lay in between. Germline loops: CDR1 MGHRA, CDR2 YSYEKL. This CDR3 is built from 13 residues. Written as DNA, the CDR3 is TGCGCCAGCAGCCAAGGGCGCCGGGAGACCCAGTACTTC. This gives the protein CASSQGRRETQYF.